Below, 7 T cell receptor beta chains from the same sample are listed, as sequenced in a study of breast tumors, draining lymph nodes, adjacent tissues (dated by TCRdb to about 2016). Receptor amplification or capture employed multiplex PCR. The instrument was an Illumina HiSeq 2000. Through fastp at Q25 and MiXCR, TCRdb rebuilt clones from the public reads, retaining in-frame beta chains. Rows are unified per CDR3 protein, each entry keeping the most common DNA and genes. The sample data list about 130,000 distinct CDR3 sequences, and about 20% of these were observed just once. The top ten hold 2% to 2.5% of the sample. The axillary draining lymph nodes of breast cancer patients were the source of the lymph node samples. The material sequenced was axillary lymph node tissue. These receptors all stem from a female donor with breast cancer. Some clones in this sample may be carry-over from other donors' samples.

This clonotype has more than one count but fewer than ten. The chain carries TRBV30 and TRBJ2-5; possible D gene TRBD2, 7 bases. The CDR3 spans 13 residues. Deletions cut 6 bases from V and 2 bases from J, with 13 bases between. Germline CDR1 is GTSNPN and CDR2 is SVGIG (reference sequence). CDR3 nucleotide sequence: TGTGCCTGCCGAGGGGGGGGGCAAGAGACCCAGTACTTC. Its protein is CACRGGGQETQYF.

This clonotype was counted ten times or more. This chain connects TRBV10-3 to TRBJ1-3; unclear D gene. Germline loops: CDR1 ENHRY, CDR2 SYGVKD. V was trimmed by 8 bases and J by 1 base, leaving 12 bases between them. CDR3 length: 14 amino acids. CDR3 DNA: TGTGCCATCGACGACGGAGGGTCTGGAAACACCATATATTTT. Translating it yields CAIDDGGSGNTIYF.

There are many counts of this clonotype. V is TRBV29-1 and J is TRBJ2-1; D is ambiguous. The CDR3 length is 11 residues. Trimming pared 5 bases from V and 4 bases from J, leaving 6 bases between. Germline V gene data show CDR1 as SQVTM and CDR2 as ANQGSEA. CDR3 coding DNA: TGCAGCGTTCCTATTTACAATGAGCAGTTCTTC. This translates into CSVPIYNEQFF.

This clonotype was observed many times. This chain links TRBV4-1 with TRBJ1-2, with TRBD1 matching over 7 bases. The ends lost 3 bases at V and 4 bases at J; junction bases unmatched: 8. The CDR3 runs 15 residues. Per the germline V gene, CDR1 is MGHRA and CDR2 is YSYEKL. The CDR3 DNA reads TGCGCCAGCAGCCAGGGGACAGTCGGCGCCTATGGCTACACCTTC. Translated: CASSQGTVGAYGYTF.

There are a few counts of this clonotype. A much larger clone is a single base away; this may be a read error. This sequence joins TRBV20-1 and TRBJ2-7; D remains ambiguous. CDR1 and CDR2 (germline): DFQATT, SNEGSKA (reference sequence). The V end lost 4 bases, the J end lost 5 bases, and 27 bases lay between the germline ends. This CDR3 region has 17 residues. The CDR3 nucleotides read TGCAGTGCTACCGACAACTCCCGGGCCGCCGCTTCCCACGAGCAGTACTTC. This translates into CSATDNSRAAASHEQYF.

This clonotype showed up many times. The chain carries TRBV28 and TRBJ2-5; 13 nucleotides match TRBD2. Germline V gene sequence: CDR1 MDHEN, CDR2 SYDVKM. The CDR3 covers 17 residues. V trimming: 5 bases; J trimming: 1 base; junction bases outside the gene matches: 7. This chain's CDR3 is CASSPNRLAGGQETQYF. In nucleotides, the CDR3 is TGTGCCAGCAGTCCAAACAGACTAGCGGGAGGCCAAGAGACCCAGTACTTC.

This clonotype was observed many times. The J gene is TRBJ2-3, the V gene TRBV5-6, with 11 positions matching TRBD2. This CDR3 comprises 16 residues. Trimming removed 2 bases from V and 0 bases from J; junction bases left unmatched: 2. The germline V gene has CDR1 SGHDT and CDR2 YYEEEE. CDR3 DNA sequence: TGTGCCAGCAGCTTCTTAGCGGGAGGGAGCACAGATACGCAGTATTTT. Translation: CASSFLAGGSTDTQYF.